The 23 T cell receptor beta chains presented below share a single source sample, sequenced in a study of T cells expressing NK-cell markers. TCRdb reprocessed the 5' RACE reads, keeping one entry per CDR3 protein, no DNA. Its table lists about 460,000 distinct CDR3 sequences. Sequencing used blood T cells: a sorted CD56 or NKG2C T cell subset, CD4+ or CD8+ T cells, or bulk PBMC T cells (not recorded which). These receptors all come from a woman aged 50 to 60 in good health.

J is TRBJ2-3 and V is TRBV5-5; TCRdb proposes TRBD1, but this gene call is untestable without DNA. The CDR3 has 13 residues. The V gene's germline CDR1 is SGHKS and CDR2 YYEKEE (reference sequence). CDR3 amino acids: CASSTPTLSAQYF.

The J gene is TRBJ1-1, the V gene TRBV5-1; TCRdb's D call, TRBD1, is unchecked because there is no DNA. In germline, CDR1 is SGHRS, CDR2 YFSETQ. The CDR3 has 16 amino acids. This chain's CDR3 is CASSLVGRGGNTEAFF.

J is TRBJ2-1 and V is TRBV24-1; the D call of TRBD1 rests on TCRdb alone, since no DNA is present to check it. The CDR3 loop spans 16 amino acids. CDR1 and CDR2 (germline): KGHDR, SFDVKD. CDR3 sequence: CATSEPGGKAYNEQFF.

The chain joins TRBV4-1 to TRBJ1-6. CDR1 is MGHRA, CDR2 YSYEKL, per germline. The CDR3 covers 14 residues. CDR3 region: CASSLGLFNSPLHF.

The V and J genes are TRBV20-1 and TRBJ2-1; as DNA is missing, the TRBD2 call by TCRdb cannot be tested. This CDR3 is built from 20 residues. Germline V lookup: CDR1 DFQATT, CDR2 SNEGSKA (reference sequence). The CDR3 protein is CSAGLVGLWSGLANAHEQFF.

The chain carries TRBV6-4 and TRBJ2-1; TCRdb selects TRBD2, and the lack of DNA leaves this call unchecked. The CDR3 is 16 amino acids. Looked up from germline, CDR1 is MRHNA and CDR2 is SNTAGT. CDR3 in amino acids: CASSSLAGGPYNEQFF.

The chain employs TRBV10-3 and TRBJ1-5; TCRdb outputs TRBD1, but without DNA this stays unchecked. There are 16 residues in the CDR3. Germline V gene data show CDR1 as ENHRY and CDR2 as SYGVKD. The CDR3 reads CAISESAGGSNQPQHF.

The chain has TRBV6-1 and TRBJ2-1; TCRdb gives TRBD2 as the D gene, but with no DNA this cannot be confirmed. This CDR3 region has 15 residues. From germline, CDR1 is MNHNS and CDR2 SASEGT. The CDR3 region is CASRLAGFSYNEQFF.

The chain combines TRBV5-4 with TRBJ2-7; TCRdb proposes TRBD2, but this gene call is untestable without DNA. This CDR3 region has 14 residues. Germline V gene data show CDR1 as SGHNT and CDR2 as YYREEE (reference sequence). CDR3 loop: CASSSEGPKDEQYF.

CDR3 sequence reads: CASSGQYSNQPQHF. The chain recombines TRBV2 with TRBJ1-5. From germline, CDR1 is SNHLY and CDR2 FYNNEI. The CDR3 sequence is 14 residues long. Full variable domain (missing parts from reference TRBV2 and TRBJ1-5): EPEVTQTPSHQVTQMGQEVILRCVPISNHLYFYWYRQILGQKVEFLVSFYNNEISEKSEIFDDQFSVERPDGSNFTLKIRSTKLEDSAMYFCASSGQYSNQPQHFGDGTRLSIL.

The rearrangement links TRBV12-3 or TRBV12-4 to TRBJ2-1. CDR3 length: 12 residues. The CDR3 is CASSPEHNEQFF.

The chain uses TRBV4-1 and TRBJ2-4; TCRdb proposes TRBD1, but this gene call is untestable without DNA. Germline V gene data show CDR1 as MGHRA and CDR2 as YSYEKL. CDR3 size: 16 residues. The CDR3 spells CASSRSSGTGYNIQYF.

The chain is built from TRBV9 and TRBJ2-2. Looked up from germline, CDR1 is SGDLS and CDR2 is YYNGEE. This CDR3 region has 15 residues. The CDR3 sequence is CASSVGGHYTGELFF.

The chain couples TRBV6-5 to TRBJ2-5; TCRdb designates TRBD2, a call that cannot be tested without DNA. Germline V gene lookup returns CDR1 MNHEY and CDR2 SVGAGI. This CDR3 is built from 15 residues. This chain's CDR3 is CASRPSGRAVETQYF.

This chain joins TRBV19 and TRBJ1-1. The CDR3 spans 14 residues. Looked up from germline, CDR1 is LNHDA and CDR2 is SQIVND (reference sequence). The CDR3 spells CASKHQATNTEAFF.

The CDR3: CASSLGLGTSTDTQYF. The gene calls are TRBV5-1 and TRBJ2-3. This CDR3 has 16 amino acids. Looked up from germline, CDR1 is SGHRS and CDR2 is YFSETQ.

The gene calls are TRBV12-5 and TRBJ2-7; TCRdb's D call, TRBD1, is unchecked because there is no DNA. The length of the CDR3 is 12 residues. Germline CDR1 reads LGHNT; CDR2 reads FRNRAP. The CDR3 spells CASGPGTYEQYF. Together with reference TRBV12-5 and TRBJ2-7, the CDR3 gives the full variable domain: DARVTQTPRHKVTEMGQEVTMRCQPILGHNTVFWYRQTMMQGLELLAYFRNRAPLDDSGMPKDRFSAEMPDATLATLKIQPSEPRDSAVYFCASGPGTYEQYFGPGTRLTVT.

This chain connects TRBV6-5 to TRBJ1-1. Germline-derived CDR1 and CDR2 are MNHEY and SVGAGI. This CDR3 has 14 residues. CDR3 region: CASSYGQGGMEAFF.

The V and J genes are TRBV20-1 and TRBJ2-1. This CDR3 is 13 amino acids long. Germline CDR1 and CDR2: DFQATT and SNEGSKA (reference sequence). CDR3 protein: CSALRLQVNEQFF.

V and J are TRBV29-1 and TRBJ1-5. Germline CDR1 SQVTM, CDR2 ANQGSEA. CDR3 length: 14 residues. CDR3 sequence reads: CSVAAEDSNQPQHF.

The V and J genes are TRBV2 and TRBJ1-5; TCRdb reports TRBD1, a call that lacks DNA to check it against. Per the germline V gene, CDR1 is SNHLY and CDR2 is FYNNEI. The CDR3 spans 14 residues. CDR3 in amino acids: CASVAQGAGQPQHF.

The chain carries TRBV20-1 and TRBJ2-5. This CDR3 is 14 amino acids long. CDR1 and CDR2 from the germline V gene are DFQATT and SNEGSKA (reference sequence). The CDR3: CSARVLISQETQYF.

The chain links TRBV5-1 to TRBJ2-5; absent DNA, TCRdb's TRBD1 call cannot be checked. In germline, CDR1 is SGHRS, CDR2 YFSETQ. This CDR3 is built from 17 residues. The chain's CDR3 is CASRRGTPVTRQETQYF.